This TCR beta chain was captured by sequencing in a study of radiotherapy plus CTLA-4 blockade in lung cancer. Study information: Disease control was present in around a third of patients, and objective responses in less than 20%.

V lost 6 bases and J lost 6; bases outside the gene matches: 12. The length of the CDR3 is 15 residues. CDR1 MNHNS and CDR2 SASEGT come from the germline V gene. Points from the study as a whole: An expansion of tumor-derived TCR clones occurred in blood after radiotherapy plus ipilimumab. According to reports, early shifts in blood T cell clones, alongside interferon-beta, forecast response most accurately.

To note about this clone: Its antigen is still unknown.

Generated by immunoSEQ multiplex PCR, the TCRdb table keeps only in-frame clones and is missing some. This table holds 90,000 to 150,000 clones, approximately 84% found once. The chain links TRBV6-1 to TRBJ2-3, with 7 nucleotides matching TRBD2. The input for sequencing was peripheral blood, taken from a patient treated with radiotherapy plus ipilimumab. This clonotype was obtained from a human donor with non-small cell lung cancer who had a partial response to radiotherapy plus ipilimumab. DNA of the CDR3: TGTGCCAGCAGAAGAAGTCGACTAGCACCCGATACGCAGTATTTT. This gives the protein CASRRSRLAPDTQYF.